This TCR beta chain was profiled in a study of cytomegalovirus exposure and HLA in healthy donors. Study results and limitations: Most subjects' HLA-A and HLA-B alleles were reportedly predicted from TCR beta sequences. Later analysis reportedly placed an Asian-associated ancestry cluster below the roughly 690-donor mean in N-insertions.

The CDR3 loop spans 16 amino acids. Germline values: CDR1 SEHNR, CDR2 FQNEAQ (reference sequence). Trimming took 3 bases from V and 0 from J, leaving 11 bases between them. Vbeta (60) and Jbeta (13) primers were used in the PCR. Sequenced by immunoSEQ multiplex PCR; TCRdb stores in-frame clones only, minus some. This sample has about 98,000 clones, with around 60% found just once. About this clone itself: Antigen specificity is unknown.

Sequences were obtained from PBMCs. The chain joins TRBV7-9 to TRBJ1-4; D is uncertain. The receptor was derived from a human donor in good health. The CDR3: CASSFFSSATNEKLFF. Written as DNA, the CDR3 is TGTGCCAGCAGCTTTTTCTCTTCGGCAACTAATGAAAAACTGTTTTTT.